The rows below give T cell receptor beta chains drawn from one sample of a study of cytomegalovirus exposure and HLA in healthy donors. Sequencing used immunoSEQ multiplex PCR; TCRdb keeps in-frame clones, though not all of them. The sample has about 360,000 clones, 70% to 90% seen once. The specimen was PBMCs. Receptor source: a woman under 30 in good health and CMV-seronegative. CDR3s include the opening cysteine and the closing phenylalanine or tryptophan. Fields, in order: V gene, D gene, J gene, clone size, CDR3 protein, CDR3 DNA. The D gene is left open where the match is weak. Not all rows give a size; the values are once, few, many and, for expanded clones, a class.

v_gene: TRBV2
d_gene: TRBD2
j_gene: TRBJ2-5
abundance: NA
CDR3aa: CASSEVTAGETQYF
CDR3nt: TGTGCCAGCAGTGAGGTAACAGCGGGGGAGACCCAGTACTTC

v_gene: TRBV10-3
d_gene: NA
j_gene: TRBJ2-1
abundance: NA
CDR3aa: CAISDPRTDSYNEQFF
CDR3nt: TGTGCCATCAGTGACCCTCGGACAGACTCCTACAATGAGCAGTTCTTC

v_gene: TRBV5-1
d_gene: NA
j_gene: TRBJ1-1
abundance: NA
CDR3aa: CASSLASGVRTEAFF
CDR3nt: TGCGCCAGCAGTCTTGCTTCGGGAGTTCGAACTGAAGCTTTCTTT

v_gene: TRBV10-3
d_gene: NA
j_gene: TRBJ1-2
abundance: NA
CDR3aa: CAISGDQGPAGYTF
CDR3nt: TGTGCCATCAGTGGAGATCAGGGGCCGGCTGGCTACACCTTC

v_gene: TRBV7-6
d_gene: TRBD2
j_gene: TRBJ2-7
abundance: NA
CDR3aa: CASSLEGEGSYEQYF
CDR3nt: TGTGCCAGCAGCTTAGAAGGGGAGGGATCCTACGAGCAGTACTTC

v_gene: TRBV6-5
d_gene: TRBD1
j_gene: TRBJ2-7
abundance: NA
CDR3aa: CASSTGDEQYF
CDR3nt: TGTGCCAGCTCAACAGGGGACGAGCAGTACTTC

v_gene: TRBV15
d_gene: TRBD2
j_gene: TRBJ2-5
abundance: NA
CDR3aa: CATSRDRGTSVGTQYF
CDR3nt: TGTGCCACCAGCAGAGATCGAGGGACTAGCGTCGGGACCCAGTACTTC

v_gene: TRBV2
d_gene: NA
j_gene: TRBJ1-1
abundance: NA
CDR3aa: CASRSGQGGGNTEAFF
CDR3nt: TGTGCCAGCAGGTCGGGCCAAGGGGGGGGGAACACTGAAGCTTTCTTT

v_gene: TRBV2
d_gene: NA
j_gene: TRBJ2-3
abundance: NA
CDR3aa: CASSLAVADTQYF
CDR3nt: TGTGCCAGCAGTCTGGCGGTCGCAGATACGCAGTATTTT

v_gene: TRBV18
d_gene: TRBD1
j_gene: TRBJ1-6
abundance: NA
CDR3aa: CASSPTRTGKNSPLHF
CDR3nt: TGTGCCAGCTCACCTACTCGGACAGGGAAAAATTCACCCCTCCACTTT

v_gene: TRBV27
d_gene: NA
j_gene: TRBJ1-3
abundance: NA
CDR3aa: CASGALSGNTIYF
CDR3nt: TGTGCCAGCGGGGCCCTCTCTGGAAACACCATATATTTT

v_gene: TRBV7-7
d_gene: NA
j_gene: TRBJ2-5
abundance: NA
CDR3aa: CASSLARGETQYF
CDR3nt: TGTGCCAGCAGCTTAGCCAGGGGAGAGACCCAGTACTTC

v_gene: TRBV19
d_gene: NA
j_gene: TRBJ2-7
abundance: NA
CDR3aa: CASSKEDHLSYEQYF
CDR3nt: TGTGCCAGTAGTAAGGAGGACCACCTCTCCTACGAGCAGTACTTC

v_gene: TRBV23-1
d_gene: TRBD1
j_gene: TRBJ2-5
abundance: NA
CDR3aa: CASSQEDRGYQETQYF
CDR3nt: TGCGCCAGCAGTCAAGAGGACAGGGGATATCAAGAGACCCAGTACTTC

v_gene: TRBV6-1
d_gene: NA
j_gene: TRBJ2-7
abundance: NA
CDR3aa: CASSRTEIYEQYF
CDR3nt: TGTGCCAGCAGCCGGACAGAGATTTACGAGCAGTACTTC

v_gene: TRBV28
d_gene: TRBD2
j_gene: TRBJ2-7
abundance: NA
CDR3aa: CASRSRLAYYEQYF
CDR3nt: TGTGCCAGCCGATCGAGACTAGCTTACTACGAGCAGTACTTC

v_gene: TRBV7-9
d_gene: TRBD1
j_gene: TRBJ1-2
abundance: NA
CDR3aa: CASSSGTQGSRNYGYTF
CDR3nt: TGTGCCAGCAGCTCAGGAACACAGGGGAGCAGGAACTATGGCTACACCTTC

v_gene: TRBV5-1
d_gene: NA
j_gene: TRBJ1-4
abundance: NA
CDR3aa: CASSLGAATNEKLFF
CDR3nt: TGCGCCAGCAGCTTGGGGGCAGCAACTAATGAAAAACTGTTTTTT

v_gene: TRBV5-1
d_gene: NA
j_gene: TRBJ2-7
abundance: NA
CDR3aa: CASSVDRRESDEQYF
CDR3nt: TGCGCCAGCAGCGTGGACAGGCGGGAATCGGACGAGCAGTACTTC

v_gene: TRBV5-1
d_gene: NA
j_gene: TRBJ1-1
abundance: NA
CDR3aa: CASTGIMNTEAFF
CDR3nt: TGCGCCAGTACAGGGATCATGAACACTGAAGCTTTCTTT

v_gene: TRBV4-1
d_gene: TRBD1
j_gene: TRBJ1-3
abundance: NA
CDR3aa: CASSQIQGAGNTIYF
CDR3nt: TGCGCCAGCAGCCAGATACAGGGGGCTGGAAACACCATATATTTT

v_gene: TRBV28
d_gene: TRBD2
j_gene: TRBJ2-1
abundance: NA
CDR3aa: CASSIGTSGRQGNEQFF
CDR3nt: TGTGCCAGCAGTATAGGGACTAGCGGGAGGCAGGGGAATGAGCAGTTCTTC

v_gene: TRBV2
d_gene: NA
j_gene: TRBJ2-5
abundance: NA
CDR3aa: CASIPRDSQGGTQYF
CDR3nt: TGTGCCAGCATCCCTAGGGACTCCCAGGGAGGGACCCAGTACTTC

v_gene: TRBV5-6
d_gene: NA
j_gene: TRBJ2-5
abundance: NA
CDR3aa: CASSPVDAGEQETQYF
CDR3nt: TGTGCCAGCAGCCCGGTCGACGCAGGGGAGCAAGAGACCCAGTACTTC

v_gene: TRBV2
d_gene: TRBD2
j_gene: TRBJ2-3
abundance: once
CDR3aa: CASSDTRTSGASTDTQYF
CDR3nt: TGTGCCAGCAGCGATACGAGGACTAGCGGGGCGAGCACAGATACGCAGTATTTT

v_gene: TRBV5-4
d_gene: TRBD1
j_gene: TRBJ2-2
abundance: NA
CDR3aa: CASSLAGQGANTGELFF
CDR3nt: TGTGCCAGCAGCTTGGCCGGGCAGGGGGCGAACACCGGGGAGCTGTTTTTT

v_gene: TRBV9
d_gene: NA
j_gene: TRBJ2-1
abundance: NA
CDR3aa: CASSFGLETYNEQFF
CDR3nt: TGTGCCAGCAGCTTCGGACTGGAGACCTACAATGAGCAGTTCTTC

v_gene: TRBV28
d_gene: TRBD2
j_gene: TRBJ2-2
abundance: NA
CDR3aa: CASSLPTSGRFNTGELFF
CDR3nt: TGTGCCAGCAGTTTACCGACTAGCGGGAGATTTAACACCGGGGAGCTGTTTTTT

v_gene: TRBV27
d_gene: NA
j_gene: TRBJ2-2
abundance: NA
CDR3aa: CASGQGKAGDTGELFF
CDR3nt: TGTGCCAGTGGACAGGGCAAGGCGGGGGACACCGGGGAGCTGTTTTTT

v_gene: TRBV14
d_gene: NA
j_gene: TRBJ1-2
abundance: NA
CDR3aa: CASSQVPVNYGYTF
CDR3nt: TGTGCCAGCAGCCAAGTCCCGGTTAACTATGGCTACACCTTC

v_gene: TRBV6-1
d_gene: TRBD2
j_gene: TRBJ2-5
abundance: NA
CDR3aa: CASSKAGGISGTQYF
CDR3nt: TGTGCCAGCAGTAAAGCGGGAGGGATAAGTGGGACCCAGTACTTC

v_gene: TRBV15
d_gene: TRBD2
j_gene: TRBJ2-3
abundance: NA
CDR3aa: CATSRDNSGGPVDTQYF
CDR3nt: TGTGCCACCAGCAGGGATAATAGCGGGGGGCCCGTAGATACGCAGTATTTT

v_gene: TRBV5-4
d_gene: NA
j_gene: TRBJ1-2
abundance: once
CDR3aa: CASRSRGRNYGYTF
CDR3nt: TGTGCCAGCCGCTCTAGGGGCCGAAACTATGGCTACACCTTC

v_gene: TRBV11-2
d_gene: TRBD1
j_gene: TRBJ2-1
abundance: NA
CDR3aa: CASSSRGQDNEQFF
CDR3nt: TGTGCCAGCAGCTCTCGCGGACAGGACAATGAGCAGTTCTTC

v_gene: TRBV11-2
d_gene: TRBD2
j_gene: TRBJ2-5
abundance: few
CDR3aa: CASSSGVAGIQETQYF
CDR3nt: TGTGCCAGCAGCTCAGGGGTAGCGGGGATCCAAGAGACCCAGTACTTC

v_gene: TRBV4-1
d_gene: NA
j_gene: TRBJ1-5
abundance: NA
CDR3aa: CASSQSGTQGQPQHF
CDR3nt: TGCGCCAGCAGCCAATCCGGGACTCAAGGTCAGCCCCAGCATTTT

v_gene: TRBV5-1
d_gene: TRBD1
j_gene: TRBJ2-1
abundance: once
CDR3aa: CASSLGGTGSYNEQFF
CDR3nt: TGCGCCAGCAGCTTGGGGGGGACAGGGTCCTACAATGAGCAGTTCTTC

v_gene: TRBV9
d_gene: TRBD2
j_gene: TRBJ2-3
abundance: NA
CDR3aa: CASSEGLRASGSSDTQYF
CDR3nt: TGTGCCAGCAGCGAGGGCCTTCGGGCTAGCGGGAGTTCAGATACGCAGTATTTT

v_gene: TRBV25-1
d_gene: NA
j_gene: TRBJ1-4
abundance: few
CDR3aa: CASSEAGEGEKLFF
CDR3nt: TGTGCCAGCAGTGAGGCAGGGGAAGGAGAAAAACTGTTTTTT

v_gene: TRBV28
d_gene: TRBD1
j_gene: TRBJ1-5
abundance: NA
CDR3aa: CASSSPGGTGAHQPQHF
CDR3nt: TGTGCCAGCAGCTCCCCCGGGGGGACAGGGGCACATCAGCCCCAGCATTTT

v_gene: TRBV7-9
d_gene: TRBD2
j_gene: TRBJ2-1
abundance: NA
CDR3aa: CASSPLGGRANEQFF
CDR3nt: TGTGCCAGCAGCCCCCTCGGCGGGAGGGCCAATGAGCAGTTCTTC

v_gene: TRBV6-1
d_gene: NA
j_gene: TRBJ2-2
abundance: NA
CDR3aa: CASSDTGHSTGELFF
CDR3nt: TGTGCCAGCAGTGATACGGGACACTCCACCGGGGAGCTGTTTTTT

v_gene: TRBV28
d_gene: NA
j_gene: TRBJ1-5
abundance: NA
CDR3aa: CASSLNSGPSNQPQHF
CDR3nt: TGTGCCAGCAGTTTGAACTCAGGGCCCAGCAATCAGCCCCAGCATTTT

v_gene: TRBV6-1
d_gene: NA
j_gene: TRBJ1-5
abundance: NA
CDR3aa: CASSTGQNSNQPQHF
CDR3nt: TGTGCCAGCAGTACCGGACAGAATAGCAATCAGCCCCAGCATTTT

v_gene: TRBV28
d_gene: NA
j_gene: TRBJ2-1
abundance: once
CDR3aa: CASSPGPRNEQFF
CDR3nt: TGTGCCAGCAGTCCAGGCCCCCGCAATGAGCAGTTCTTC

v_gene: TRBV10-1
d_gene: TRBD2
j_gene: TRBJ2-4
abundance: NA
CDR3aa: CARVVAGEAKNIQYF
CDR3nt: TGCGCCAGAGTGGTAGCGGGAGAAGCCAAAAACATTCAGTACTTC

v_gene: TRBV27
d_gene: NA
j_gene: TRBJ1-2
abundance: NA
CDR3aa: CASRQGSGGYTF
CDR3nt: TGTGCCAGCAGGCAGGGGAGTGGTGGCTACACCTTC

v_gene: TRBV23-1
d_gene: TRBD1
j_gene: TRBJ1-1
abundance: NA
CDR3aa: CASSPLTGVNTEAFF
CDR3nt: TGCGCCAGCAGTCCTCTGACAGGGGTAAACACTGAAGCTTTCTTT

v_gene: TRBV28
d_gene: TRBD1
j_gene: TRBJ1-5
abundance: NA
CDR3aa: CASIRDRGNYQPQHF
CDR3nt: TGTGCCAGCATTAGGGACAGGGGAAATTACCAGCCCCAGCATTTT

v_gene: TRBV5-1
d_gene: NA
j_gene: TRBJ1-3
abundance: NA
CDR3aa: CASSLTLDISAGNTIYF
CDR3nt: TGCGCCAGCAGCTTGACCCTGGACATCTCGGCTGGAAACACCATATATTTT

v_gene: TRBV13
d_gene: NA
j_gene: TRBJ2-2
abundance: NA
CDR3aa: CASSLDSVGELFF
CDR3nt: TGTGCCAGCAGCTTAGATTCCGTCGGGGAGCTGTTTTTT

v_gene: TRBV6-5
d_gene: TRBD1
j_gene: TRBJ1-2
abundance: NA
CDR3aa: CASSYSTGGFYGYTF
CDR3nt: TGTGCCAGCAGTTACTCGACAGGGGGCTTCTATGGCTACACCTTC

v_gene: TRBV6-6
d_gene: NA
j_gene: TRBJ2-3
abundance: NA
CDR3aa: CASSYGGFPDTQYF
CDR3nt: TGTGCCAGCAGTTACGGAGGGTTCCCAGATACGCAGTATTTT